The 9 T cell receptor beta chains listed next were all sequenced from one sample in a study of T-cell memory formation after mild COVID-19. One entry per CDR3 protein results from TCRdb running MiXCR on the 5' RACE reads. The data show some 130,000 distinct CDR3 sequences, about a sixth seen once. The sample comprised PBMCs or a T cell subset sorted from them (not recorded which). These receptors were obtained from a man between 18 and 35 years old who had mild COVID-19 (a few samples of this study predate the infection). Cell type and time point are not known.

This clonotype was counted a few times. CDR3 protein: CAISEIQVFDGYTF. In DNA, the CDR3 is TGTGCCATCAGTGAAATACAGGTGTTCGATGGCTACACCTTC. The V gene is TRBV10-3, the J gene TRBJ1-2, with D possibly TRBD1 on 5 matching bases. V lost 3 bases and J lost 6, with 14 bases in between. This CDR3 comprises 14 residues. Germline CDR1 and CDR2: ENHRY and SYGVKD.

The sample holds a few counts of this clonotype. The gene calls are TRBV7-9 and TRBJ2-5; 12 positions match TRBD1. V was clipped by 5 bases and J by 4 bases; unmatched bases: 8. The CDR3 contains 16 residues. The V gene's germline CDR1 is SEHNR and CDR2 FQNEAQ (reference sequence). CDR3 bases: TGTGCCAGCAGCCGTAGGGACAGGGGGCTTGGAGAGACCCAGTACTTC. Translation: CASSRRDRGLGETQYF.

There are a few counts of this clonotype. The chain carries TRBV18 and TRBJ1-1; 9 nucleotides agree with TRBD1. The germline V gene encodes CDR1 KGHSH and CDR2 LQKENI. The trim removed 4 bases at V and 1 base at J, leaving 10 bases unmatched. The CDR3 has 17 amino acids. The CDR3 here is CASSQAGTGFRNTEAFF. The CDR3 nucleotides are TGTGCCAGCTCACAGGCCGGGACAGGGTTTCGGAACACTGAAGCTTTCTTT. The complete variable domain, with remaining parts taken from reference TRBV18 and TRBJ1-1, reads NAGVMQNPRHLVRRRGQEARLRCSPMKGHSHVYWYRQLPEEGLKFMVYLQKENIIDESGMPKERFSAEFPKEGPSILRIQQVVRGDSAAYFCASSQAGTGFRNTEAFFGQGTRLTVV.

This chain uses TRBV20-1 with TRBJ1-2; D unresolved. V lost 0 bases and J lost 8, with 10 bases in between. Germline CDR1 and CDR2: DFQATT and SNEGSKA (reference sequence). The CDR3 sequence is 12 residues long. CDR3 nucleotide sequence: TGCAGTGCTAGAGATCCGCCGACCGGCTACACCTTC. As protein: CSARDPPTGYTF.

The rearrangement joins TRBV4-3 to TRBJ1-1; possible D gene TRBD1, 5 bases. The germline V gene has CDR1 LGHNA and CDR2 YSLEER. The germline V and J ends were trimmed by 0 bases and 5 bases, with 16 bases remaining between them. This CDR3 spans 16 amino acids. CDR3 loop: CASSQDSRGGKTEAFF. DNA of the CDR3: TGCGCCAGCAGCCAAGATTCGAGGGGAGGAAAAACTGAAGCTTTCTTT.

This clonotype has at least ten counts. The chain combines TRBV6-5 with TRBJ2-5; D tentatively fits TRBD1 or TRBD2 (6 bases each). From germline, CDR1 is MNHEY and CDR2 SVGAGI. This CDR3 spans 14 amino acids. V gave up 6 bases and J gave up 9 bases, with 20 bases separating them. CDR3 DNA: TGTGCCAGCAGACCCCCCGGGGGCCTTTCGGCCCAGTACTTC. This codes for CASRPPGGLSAQYF.

The CDR3 bases are TGTGCCACCAGCAGAGATGGAGTAGCGGGGGGGAGAGAGACCCAGTACTTC. Translated, it gives CATSRDGVAGGRETQYF. The V gene is TRBV15, the J gene TRBJ2-5; 11 bases are a match to TRBD2. V lost 0 bases to trimming and J lost 4 bases; unmatched junction nucleotides: 7. Germline V lookup: CDR1 LNHNV, CDR2 YYDKDF (reference sequence). CDR3 length: 17 residues.

The chain employs TRBV7-3 and TRBJ2-1; D unresolved. V lost 4 bases and J lost 6, with 19 bases in between. The germline CDR1 and CDR2 sequences are SGHTA and FQGTGA. This CDR3 is 16 amino acids long. CDR3 DNA sequence: TGTGCCAGCAGCTCCCCCCTGGGGTCTACGAGCAATGAGCAGTTCTTC. Residues: CASSSPLGSTSNEQFF.

This clonotype has only a few counts. The gene calls are TRBV19 and TRBJ1-1; D gene ambiguous. Germline CDR1 and CDR2: LNHDA and SQIVND (reference sequence). V was shortened by 8 bases and J by 5 bases, with 18 bases between the two germline ends. The length of the CDR3 is 14 residues. The CDR3, as DNA: TGTGCCAGTCGGACCCCGACGGCTGGTACTGAAGCTTTCTTT. Residues: CASRTPTAGTEAFF.